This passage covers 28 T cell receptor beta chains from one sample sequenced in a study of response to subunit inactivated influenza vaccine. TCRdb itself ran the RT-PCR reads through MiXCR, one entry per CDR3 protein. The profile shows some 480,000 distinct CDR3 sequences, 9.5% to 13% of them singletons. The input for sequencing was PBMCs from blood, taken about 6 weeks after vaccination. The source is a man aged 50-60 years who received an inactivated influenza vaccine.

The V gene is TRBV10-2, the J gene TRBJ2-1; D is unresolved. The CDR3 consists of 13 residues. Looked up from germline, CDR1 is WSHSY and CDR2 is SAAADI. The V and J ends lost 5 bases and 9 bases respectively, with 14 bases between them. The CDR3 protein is CASSPGPMGEQFF. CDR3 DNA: TGCGCCAGCAGTCCGGGCCCGATGGGTGAGCAGTTCTTC.

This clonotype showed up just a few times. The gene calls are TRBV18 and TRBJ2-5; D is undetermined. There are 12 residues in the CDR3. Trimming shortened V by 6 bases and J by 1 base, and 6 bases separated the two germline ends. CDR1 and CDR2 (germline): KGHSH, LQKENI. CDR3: CASSNSQETQYF. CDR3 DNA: TGTGCCAGCTCTAACAGCCAAGAGACCCAGTACTTC.

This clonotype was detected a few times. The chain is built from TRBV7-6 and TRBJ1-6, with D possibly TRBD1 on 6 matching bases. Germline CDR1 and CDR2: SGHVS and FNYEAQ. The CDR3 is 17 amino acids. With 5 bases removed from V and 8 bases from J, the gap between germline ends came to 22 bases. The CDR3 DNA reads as TGTGCCAGCAGCCCCACAGGGTGGTTGAGTACGGATTCACCCCTCCACTTT. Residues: CASSPTGWLSTDSPLHF.

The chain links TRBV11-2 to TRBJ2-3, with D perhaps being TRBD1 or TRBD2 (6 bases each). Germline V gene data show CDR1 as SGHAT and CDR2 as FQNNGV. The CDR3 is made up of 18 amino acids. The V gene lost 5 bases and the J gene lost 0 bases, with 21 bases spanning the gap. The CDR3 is CASSIPGAQRGSTDTQYF. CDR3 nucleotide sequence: TGTGCCAGCAGCATCCCGGGGGCCCAACGCGGGAGCACAGATACGCAGTATTTT.

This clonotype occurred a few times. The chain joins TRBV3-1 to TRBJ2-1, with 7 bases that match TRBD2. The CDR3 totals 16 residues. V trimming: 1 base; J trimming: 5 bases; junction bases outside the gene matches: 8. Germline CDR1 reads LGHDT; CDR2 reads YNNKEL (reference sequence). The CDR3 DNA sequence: TGTGCCAGCAGCCAAGGTTTTGGGACTAAGGACAATGAGCAGTTCTTC. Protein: CASSQGFGTKDNEQFF.

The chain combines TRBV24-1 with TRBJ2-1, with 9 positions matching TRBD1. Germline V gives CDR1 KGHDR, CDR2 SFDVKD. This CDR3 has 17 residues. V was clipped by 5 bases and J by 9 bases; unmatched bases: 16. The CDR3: CATSGGDRVIFQGEQFF. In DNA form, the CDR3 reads TGTGCCACCAGTGGGGGGGACAGGGTAATATTCCAAGGTGAGCAGTTCTTC.

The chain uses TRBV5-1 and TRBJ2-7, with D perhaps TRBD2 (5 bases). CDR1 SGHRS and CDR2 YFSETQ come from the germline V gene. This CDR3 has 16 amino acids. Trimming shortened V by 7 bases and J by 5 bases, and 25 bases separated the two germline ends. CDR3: CASRSVTGGGSDEQYF. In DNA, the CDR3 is TGCGCCAGCCGCAGCGTAACTGGCGGCGGTAGCGACGAGCAGTACTTC.

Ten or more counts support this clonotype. The CDR3 nucleotides are TGCAGTGCCGGGACCCTTCTCACAGATACGCAGTATTTT. This codes for CSAGTLLTDTQYF. The chain is built from TRBV20-1 and TRBJ2-3; D possibly uses TRBD1 or TRBD2 (5 bases each). The CDR3 runs to 13 residues. The germline V gene encodes CDR1 DFQATT and CDR2 SNEGSKA (reference sequence). Trimming removed 6 bases from V and 2 bases from J, with 12 bases in between.

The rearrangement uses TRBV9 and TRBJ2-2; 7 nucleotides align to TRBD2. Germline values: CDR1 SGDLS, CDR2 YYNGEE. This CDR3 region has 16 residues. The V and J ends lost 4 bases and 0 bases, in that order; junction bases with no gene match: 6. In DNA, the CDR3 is TGTGCCAGCAGCCTTGTGGGGACTACGAACACCGGGGAGCTGTTTTTT. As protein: CASSLVGTTNTGELFF.

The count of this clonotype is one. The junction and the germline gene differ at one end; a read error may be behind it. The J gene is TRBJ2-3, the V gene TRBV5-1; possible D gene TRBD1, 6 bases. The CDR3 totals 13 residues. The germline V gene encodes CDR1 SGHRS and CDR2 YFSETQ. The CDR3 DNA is TGCGCCAGCGGTCAGGGGAGCACAGATACGCACTATTTT. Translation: CASGQGSTDTHYF.

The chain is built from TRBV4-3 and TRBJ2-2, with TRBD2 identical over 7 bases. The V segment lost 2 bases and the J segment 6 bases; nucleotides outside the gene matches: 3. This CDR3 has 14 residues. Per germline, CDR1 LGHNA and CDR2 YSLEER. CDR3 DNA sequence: TGCGCCAGCAGCCAAACCGGACTAGCCGGGGAGCTGTTTTTT. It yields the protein CASSQTGLAGELFF.

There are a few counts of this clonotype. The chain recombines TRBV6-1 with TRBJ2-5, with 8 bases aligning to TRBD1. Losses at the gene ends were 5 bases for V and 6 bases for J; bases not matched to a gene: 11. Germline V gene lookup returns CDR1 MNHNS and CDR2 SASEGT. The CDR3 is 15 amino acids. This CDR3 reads CASSPQLDRAKTQYF. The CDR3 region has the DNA TGTGCCAGCAGTCCCCAATTGGACAGGGCCAAGACCCAGTACTTC.

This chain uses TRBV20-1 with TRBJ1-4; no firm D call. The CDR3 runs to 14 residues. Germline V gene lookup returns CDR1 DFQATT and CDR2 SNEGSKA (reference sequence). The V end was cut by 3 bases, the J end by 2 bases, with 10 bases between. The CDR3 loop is CSARDLLTNEKLFF. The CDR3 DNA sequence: TGCAGTGCTAGGGACCTGCTGACTAATGAAAAACTGTTTTTT.

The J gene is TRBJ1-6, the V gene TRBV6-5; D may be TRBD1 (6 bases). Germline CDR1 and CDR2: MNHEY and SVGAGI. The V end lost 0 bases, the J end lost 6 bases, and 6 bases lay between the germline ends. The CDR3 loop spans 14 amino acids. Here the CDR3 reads CASSYSGGNSPLHF. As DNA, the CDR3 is TGTGCCAGCAGTTACTCAGGGGGTAATTCACCCCTCCACTTT.

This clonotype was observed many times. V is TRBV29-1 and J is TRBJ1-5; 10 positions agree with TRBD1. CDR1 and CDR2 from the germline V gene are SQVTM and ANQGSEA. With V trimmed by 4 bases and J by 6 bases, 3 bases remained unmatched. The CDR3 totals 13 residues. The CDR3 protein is CSVADRGRQPQHF. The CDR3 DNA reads TGCAGCGTTGCAGACAGGGGGCGTCAGCCCCAGCATTTT.

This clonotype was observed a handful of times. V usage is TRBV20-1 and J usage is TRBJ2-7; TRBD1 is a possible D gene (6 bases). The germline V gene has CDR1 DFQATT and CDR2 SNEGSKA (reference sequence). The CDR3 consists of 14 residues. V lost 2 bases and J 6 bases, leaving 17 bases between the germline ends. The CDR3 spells CSARPGQTPVEQYF. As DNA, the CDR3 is TGCAGTGCTAGACCTGGACAGACACCCGTCGAGCAGTACTTC.

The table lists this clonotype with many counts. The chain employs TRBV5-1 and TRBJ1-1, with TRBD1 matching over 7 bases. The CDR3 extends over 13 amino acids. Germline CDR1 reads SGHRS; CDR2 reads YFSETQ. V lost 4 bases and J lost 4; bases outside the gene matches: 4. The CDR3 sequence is CASSVRDSTEAFF. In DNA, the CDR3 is TGCGCCAGCAGCGTCCGGGACAGCACTGAAGCTTTCTTT.

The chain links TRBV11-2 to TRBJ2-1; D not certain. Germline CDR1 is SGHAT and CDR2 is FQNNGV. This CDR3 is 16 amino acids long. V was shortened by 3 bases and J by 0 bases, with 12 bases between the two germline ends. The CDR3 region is CASSFFLASSYNEQFF. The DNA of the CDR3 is TGTGCCAGCAGCTTTTTTCTTGCGAGCTCCTACAATGAGCAGTTCTTC.

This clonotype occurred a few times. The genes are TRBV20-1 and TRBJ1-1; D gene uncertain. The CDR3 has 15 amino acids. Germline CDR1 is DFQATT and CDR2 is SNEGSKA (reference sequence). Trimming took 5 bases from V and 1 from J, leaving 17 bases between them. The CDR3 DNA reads TGCAGTGCTCTCGGGCCCCGGACTACGAACACTGAAGCTTTCTTT. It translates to CSALGPRTTNTEAFF.

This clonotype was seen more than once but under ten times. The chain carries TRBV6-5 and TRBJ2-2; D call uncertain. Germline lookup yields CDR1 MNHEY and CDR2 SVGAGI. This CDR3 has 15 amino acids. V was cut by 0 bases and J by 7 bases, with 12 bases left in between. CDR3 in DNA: TGTGCCAGCAGTTACTCGATAATAGTCTTCGGGGAGCTGTTTTTT. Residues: CASSYSIIVFGELFF.

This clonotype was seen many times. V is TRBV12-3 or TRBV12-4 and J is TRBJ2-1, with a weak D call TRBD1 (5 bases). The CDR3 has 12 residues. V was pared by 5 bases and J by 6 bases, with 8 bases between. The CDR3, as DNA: TGTGCCAGCAGTACCAGGGTCAATGAGCAGTTCTTC. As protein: CASSTRVNEQFF.

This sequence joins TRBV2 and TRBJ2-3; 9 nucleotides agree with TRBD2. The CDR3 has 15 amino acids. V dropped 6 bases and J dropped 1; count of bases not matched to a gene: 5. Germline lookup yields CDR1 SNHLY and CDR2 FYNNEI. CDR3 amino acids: CASRFSGSGTDTQYF. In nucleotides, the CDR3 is TGTGCCAGCAGATTTAGCGGGAGTGGCACAGATACGCAGTATTTT.

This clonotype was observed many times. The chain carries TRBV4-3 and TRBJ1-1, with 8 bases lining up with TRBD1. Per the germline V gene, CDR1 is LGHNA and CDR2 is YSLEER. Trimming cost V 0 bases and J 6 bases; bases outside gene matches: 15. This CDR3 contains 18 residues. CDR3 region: CASSQEVQGATLSAEAFF. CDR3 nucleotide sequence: TGCGCCAGCAGCCAAGAGGTTCAGGGGGCGACTCTATCTGCTGAAGCTTTCTTT.

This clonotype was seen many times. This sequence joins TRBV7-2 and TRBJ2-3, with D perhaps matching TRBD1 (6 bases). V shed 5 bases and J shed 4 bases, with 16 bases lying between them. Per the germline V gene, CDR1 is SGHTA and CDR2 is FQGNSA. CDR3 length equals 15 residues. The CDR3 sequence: CASSVTGNEADTQYF. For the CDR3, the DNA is TGTGCCAGCAGCGTTACAGGGAATGAAGCAGATACGCAGTATTTT. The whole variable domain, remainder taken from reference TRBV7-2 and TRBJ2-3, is GAGVSQSPSNKVTEKGKDVELRCDPISGHTALYWYRQSLGQGLEFLIYFQGNSAPDKSGLPSDRFSAERTGGSVSTLTIQRTQQEDSAVYLCASSVTGNEADTQYFGPGTRLTVL.

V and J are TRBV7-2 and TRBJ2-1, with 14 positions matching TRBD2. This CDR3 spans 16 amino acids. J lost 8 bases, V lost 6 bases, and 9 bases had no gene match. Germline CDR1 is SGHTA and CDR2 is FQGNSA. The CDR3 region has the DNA TGTGCCAGCAGAAGCGGACTAGCGGGAGGATGGGATGAGCAGTTCTTC. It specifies CASRSGLAGGWDEQFF.

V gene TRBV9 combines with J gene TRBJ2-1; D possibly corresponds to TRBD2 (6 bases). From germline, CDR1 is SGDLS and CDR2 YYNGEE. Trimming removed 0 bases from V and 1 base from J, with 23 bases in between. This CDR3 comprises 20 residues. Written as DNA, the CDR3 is TGTGCCAGCAGCGTAGGGGTCGGGCGGGAACGATTGGGTTCCTACAATGAGCAGTTCTTC. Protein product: CASSVGVGRERLGSYNEQFF.

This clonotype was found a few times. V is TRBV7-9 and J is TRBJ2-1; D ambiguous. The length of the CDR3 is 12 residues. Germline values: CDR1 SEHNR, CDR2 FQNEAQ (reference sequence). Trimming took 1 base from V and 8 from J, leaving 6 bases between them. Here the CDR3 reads CASSLETHEQFF. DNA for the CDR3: TGTGCCAGCAGCTTAGAAACCCATGAGCAGTTCTTC.

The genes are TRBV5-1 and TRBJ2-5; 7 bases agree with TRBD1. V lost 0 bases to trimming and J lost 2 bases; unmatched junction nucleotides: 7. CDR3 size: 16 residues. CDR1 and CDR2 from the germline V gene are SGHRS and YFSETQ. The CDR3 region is CASSLADRVGQETQYF. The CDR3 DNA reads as TGCGCCAGCAGCTTGGCCGACAGGGTTGGGCAAGAGACCCAGTACTTC.